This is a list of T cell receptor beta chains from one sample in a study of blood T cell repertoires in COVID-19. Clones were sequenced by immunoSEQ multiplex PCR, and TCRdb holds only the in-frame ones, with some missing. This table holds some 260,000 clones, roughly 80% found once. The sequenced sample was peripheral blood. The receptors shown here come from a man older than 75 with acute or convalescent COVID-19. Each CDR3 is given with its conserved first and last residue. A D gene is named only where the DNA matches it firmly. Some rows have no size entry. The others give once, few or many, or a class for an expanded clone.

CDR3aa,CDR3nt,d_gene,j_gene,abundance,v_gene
CASSLGQYYGYTF,TGTGCCAGCAGTTTAGGACAGTACTATGGCTACACCTTC,NA,TRBJ1-2,NA,TRBV28
CASSPKTVYGSHYDTQYF,TGTGCCAGCAGCCCGAAGACTGTTTACGGGAGCCACTACGATACGCAGTATTTT,NA,TRBJ2-3,NA,TRBV13
CASSQVPGTPYEQYF,TGTGCCAGCAGCCAAGTACCCGGGACACCCTACGAGCAGTACTTC,NA,TRBJ2-7,NA,TRBV3-1/TRBV3-2
CASSQVGLAGGQANEQFF,TGTGCCAGCAGCCAAGTAGGACTAGCGGGGGGGCAGGCCAATGAGCAGTTCTTC,TRBD2,TRBJ2-1,NA,TRBV4-2
CASRRDGIPEQYF,TGTGCCAGCAGGAGGGATGGCATACCCGAGCAGTACTTC,NA,TRBJ2-7,NA,TRBV5-5
CASSQDWTRTGMEETQYF,TGCGCCAGCAGCCAAGATTGGACGAGGACAGGGATGGAAGAGACCCAGTACTTC,TRBD1,TRBJ2-5,once,TRBV4-1
CASSSTGGGYNEQFF,TGTGCCAGCAGCTCTACAGGGGGCGGATACAATGAGCAGTTCTTC,TRBD1,TRBJ2-1,once,TRBV5-5
CASGRADRSNEQFF,TGTGCTAGTGGCAGGGCGGACAGGTCCAATGAGCAGTTCTTC,TRBD1,TRBJ2-1,NA,TRBV12-5
CASTTGGIPYSPLHF,TGTGCCAGCACGACAGGGGGCATTCCCTATTCACCCCTCCACTTT,TRBD1,TRBJ1-6,NA,TRBV7-2
CASSADRVPNQPQHF,TGTGCCAGCAGCGCCGACAGGGTCCCCAATCAGCCCCAGCATTTT,TRBD1,TRBJ1-5,NA,TRBV7-6
CASREGQRLLSYEQYF,TGTGCCAGCAGGGAGGGCCAGCGGTTACTCTCCTACGAGCAGTACTTC,NA,TRBJ2-7,NA,TRBV6-6
CASSLSRTSGGLIF,TGTGCCAGCAGTTTATCGAGGACTAGCGGGGGATTGATTTTT,TRBD2,TRBJ2-2,NA,TRBV27